These T cell receptor beta chains were read from a single sample in a study of T cells in Graves' hyperthyroidism and ophthalmopathy. Using its own MiXCR run on the multiplex PCR reads, TCRdb lists one record per CDR3 protein. The sample consists of about 720,000 distinct CDR3 sequences, less than 20% of them appearing once. The sample consisted of blood. These receptors all come from a man between 18 and 35 years old with Graves' hyperthyroidism. Each CDR3 is given with its conserved first and last residue. The D gene is left open where the match is weak. The listing skips clone size in some rows; elsewhere it reads once, few, many or a size class.

>TRBV18|many|TRBJ2-3|TRBD1
TGTGCCAGCTCACCAGCCGGGACAGGGTACACAGATACGCAGTATTTT
CASSPAGTGYTDTQYF
>TRBV6-1|many|TRBJ1-2|TRBD1
TGTGCCAGCAGATGGACAGGGGACTATGGCTACACCTTC
CASRWTGDYGYTF
>TRBV27|many|TRBJ2-1|-
TGTGCCAGCAGTTTACTAGCGCCTCGCTCCTACAATGAGCAGTTCTTC
CASSLLAPRSYNEQFF
>TRBV24-1|few|TRBJ2-3|-
TGTGCCACCAGTGATTTGGGCTCTAAAGGGTTGCTGACAGATACGCAGTATTTT
CATSDLGSKGLLTDTQYF
>TRBV20-1|few|TRBJ1-1|-
TGCAGTGCTAGGGGGCGCATGGCTGAAGCTTTCTTT
CSARGRMAEAFF
>TRBV10-3|few|TRBJ2-5|TRBD1
TGTGCCATCAGTGACCGCGGGACAGGGGGTATGGAGACCCAGTACTTC
CAISDRGTGGMETQYF
>TRBV5-4|once|TRBJ1-1|-
TGTGCCAGCAGCTTGCTTGTGGGTGCTGAAGCTTTCTTT
CASSLLVGAEAFF
>TRBV27|many|TRBJ2-5|TRBD2
TGTGCCAGCAGTCCCACCGGTAGCGGGTACCCGACCCAGTACTTC
CASSPTGSGYPTQYF
>TRBV19|-|TRBJ2-7|TRBD2
TGTGCCAGTAGTATAGTAGCGGGGCCCTCCTACGAGCAGTACTTC
CASSIVAGPSYEQYF
>TRBV28|many|TRBJ2-5|-
TGTGCCAGCAGTTTCCCCCCAGCGCTTGGAGGTCTTCAAGAGACCCAGTACTTC
CASSFPPALGGLQETQYF
>TRBV9|few|TRBJ2-1|-
TGTGCCAGCAGCGTAGAATCCGGGGGCAATGAGCAGTTCTTC
CASSVESGGNEQFF
>TRBV28|many|TRBJ1-2|TRBD1
TGTGCCAGCACCCCCGGAGGGACAGGGAGATTTGGCTACACCTTC
CASTPGGTGRFGYTF
>TRBV20-1|-|TRBJ1-4|-
TGCAGTGCTAGAGATGGGGTTCCTGAGGCAACTAATGAAAAACTGTTTTTT
CSARDGVPEATNEKLFF
>TRBV4-1|-|TRBJ1-6|-
TGCGCCAGCAGCCAAGTTCATTCACCCCTCCACTTT
CASSQVHSPLHF
>TRBV7-8|many|TRBJ2-7|TRBD1
TGTGCCAGCAGCTTAGATGGGACAGGATCCTACGAGCAGTACTTC
CASSLDGTGSYEQYF
>TRBV7-9|-|TRBJ2-1|-
TGTGCCAGCAGCTTAGTGAGGCCATACAATGAGCAGTTCTTC
CASSLVRPYNEQFF
>TRBV5-4|-|TRBJ2-1|-
TGTGCCAGCAGCCTCCCCAATGACCCACGGAATGAGCAGTTCTTC
CASSLPNDPRNEQFF
>TRBV12-3/TRBV12-4|-|TRBJ1-1|-
TGTGCCAGCTCTGGCCCAAAGAACACTGAAGCTTTTTTT
CASSGPKNTEAFF
>TRBV12-3/TRBV12-4|few|TRBJ1-2|-
TGTGCCACCATAGGGGGGTTTGCTGGCTACACCTTC
CATIGGFAGYTF
>TRBV2|many|TRBJ2-5|-
TGTGCCAGCAGTGAAAGGGGGGCGCGGGAGACCCAGTACTTC
CASSERGARETQYF
>TRBV12-5|-|TRBJ2-3|-
TGTGCTAGTGGTACAGGGACTTTAACAGATACGCAGTATTTT
CASGTGTLTDTQYF
>TRBV3-1|-|TRBJ2-7|TRBD1
TGTGCCAGCAGCCATGCCTACGGACAGGGGGCATTCTACGAGCAGTACTTC
CASSHAYGQGAFYEQYF
>TRBV28|many|TRBJ1-2|-
TGTGCCAGCAGTTTGTCCAGGGACGATGGCTACACCTTC
CASSLSRDDGYTF
>TRBV18|few|TRBJ1-1|-
TGTGCCAGCTCACCTTACCACAGGGCCACTGAAGCTTTCTTT
CASSPYHRATEAFF
>TRBV11-1|many|TRBJ1-2|TRBD1
TGTGCCAGCAGCCCCCCGTATGCGACAGGGGCGGATGGCTACACCTTC
CASSPPYATGADGYTF
>TRBV2|few|TRBJ2-7|TRBD1
TGTGCCAGTGGAGGCGGACAGGGGGCTTCGGGAAACGTCTACGAGCAGTACTTC
CASGGGQGASGNVYEQYF
>TRBV20-1|many|TRBJ2-7|TRBD1
TGCAGCGCGGGATCCGGGACAGGAGTTTACGAGCAGTACTTC
CSAGSGTGVYEQYF
>TRBV5-6|-|TRBJ1-1|TRBD1
TGTGCCAGCAGCGGCTACAGGGGACTGAATACTGAAGCTTTCTTT
CASSGYRGLNTEAFF
>TRBV28|few|TRBJ2-1|-
TGTGCCAGCAGCTCGATAGAGGAGAAGTACAATGAGCAGTTCTTC
CASSSIEEKYNEQFF
>TRBV12-3/TRBV12-4|-|TRBJ1-1|-
TGTGCCAGCAGTTTCGAAGGAAACACTGAAGCTTCCTTT
CASSFEGNTEASF
>TRBV11-2|few|TRBJ2-1|-
TGTGCCAGCAGCTTAATAACAGGAGATTACAATGAGCAGTTCTTC
CASSLITGDYNEQFF
>TRBV27|-|TRBJ1-6|-
TGTGCCAGCAGTCTCGGTATCGGGGGGCGAAATTCACCCCTCCACTTT
CASSLGIGGRNSPLHF
>TRBV14|-|TRBJ2-1|TRBD2
TGTGCCAGCAGCCAGAGGGCGGGAGGGCTTCTCAATGAGCAGTTCTTC
CASSQRAGGLLNEQFF
>TRBV25-1|-|TRBJ1-2|TRBD1
TGTGCCAGCAGTGGGACAGGGCAAGGCTACACCTTC
CASSGTGQGYTF
>TRBV12-3/TRBV12-4|-|TRBJ2-2|-
TGTGCCAGCAGTTTTCTGGGGCGGGCCCGGGCCGGGGAGCTGTTTTTT
CASSFLGRARAGELFF
>TRBV28|many|TRBJ1-5|-
TGTGCCAGCAGTTCCCGGAGGAATCAGCCCCAGCATTTT
CASSSRRNQPQHF
>TRBV27|few|TRBJ2-5|TRBD2
TGTGCCAGCAGTTCGTTGGTAGCGGGAGCAGAGACCCAGTACTTC
CASSSLVAGAETQYF
>TRBV20-1|few|TRBJ1-1|-
TGCAGTGCTAGGAGGCAGTCGAACACTGAAGCTTTCTTT
CSARRQSNTEAFF
>TRBV20-1|few|TRBJ1-6|TRBD1
TGCAGTGCTAGTGGGACAGGGCGGTCACCCCTCCACTTT
CSASGTGRSPLHF
>TRBV7-2|many|TRBJ2-7|-
TGTGCCAGCAGCCGGGAGCTCAGGGAACTTCCCTACGAGCAGTACTTC
CASSRELRELPYEQYF
>TRBV10-3|-|TRBJ2-5|TRBD1
TGTGCCATCAGTTCCGGGACAGGATTCGCGACCCAGTACTTC
CAISSGTGFATQYF